These 25 T cell receptor beta chains originate from one sample sequenced in a study of blood T cell repertoires in COVID-19 (dated by TCRdb to 2019 to 2021). Receptors were amplified or captured by the immunoSEQ multiplex PCR assay. The clones in this table, taken by TCRdb from immuneACCESS, are in-frame only. Not every clone is retained; where verified, under half of the shortfall comes from an unresolved V gene, and the cause of the rest is unknown. The sample table lists a few hundred thousand clones, over 75% of them with a count of one. The ten largest account for 6.5% to 9% of the sample. Sequencing was performed on PBMCs or T cells enriched from blood (not recorded which). The source is a woman in her forties with acute COVID-19.

The V call is TRBV10-3, the J call TRBJ1-1, with 9 bases lining up with TRBD1. The germline gives CDR1 ENHRY, CDR2 SYGVKD. This CDR3 has 16 residues. Trimming took 3 bases from V and 0 from J; bases not matched to a gene: 5. The CDR3 sequence: CAISDWDRDMNTEAFF. The CDR3 DNA follows: TGTGCCATCAGTGATTGGGACAGGGATATGAACACTGAAGCTTTCTTT.

CDR3 nucleotide sequence: TGTGCCAGCAGCCGACAGACGAGCTCCTATAATTCACCCCTCCACTTT. This encodes CASSRQTSSYNSPLHF. The rearrangement uses TRBV28 and TRBJ1-6; TRBD1 might be the D (5 bases). The germline V and J ends were trimmed by 6 bases and 0 bases, with 12 bases remaining between them. The CDR3 totals 16 residues. Germline loops: CDR1 MDHEN, CDR2 SYDVKM.

The chain uses TRBV6-1 and TRBJ2-7, with 8 bases identical to TRBD2. CDR3 length equals 20 residues. The V segment lost 2 bases and the J segment 0 bases; nucleotides outside the gene matches: 18. CDR1 is MNHNS, CDR2 SASEGT, per germline. The CDR3 sequence: CASSESSFGGVTVHSYEQYF. CDR3 bases: TGTGCCAGCAGTGAATCGTCATTCGGGGGGGTTACGGTTCACTCCTACGAGCAGTACTTC.

V gene TRBV20-1 combines with J gene TRBJ2-5; D remains unclear. CDR1 and CDR2 from the germline V gene are DFQATT and SNEGSKA (reference sequence). V lost 2 bases, J lost 5 bases, and 6 bases lay in between. The CDR3 totals 11 residues. The CDR3 DNA reads as TGCAGTGCTAGATCTAAGGAGACCCAGTACTTC. It yields the protein CSARSKETQYF.

The J gene is TRBJ2-2, the V gene TRBV18; possibly TRBD2 for D (6 bases). Germline V gives CDR1 KGHSH, CDR2 LQKENI. Deletions cut 3 bases from V and 1 base from J, with 12 bases between. The CDR3 length is 16 residues. The CDR3 is CASSPPVGGNTGELFF. DNA of the CDR3: TGTGCCAGCTCACCCCCCGTGGGGGGGAACACCGGGGAGCTGTTTTTT.

Only one count was recorded for this clone. The V call is TRBV29-1, the J call TRBJ2-6; no firm D call. Trimming took 4 bases from V and 3 from J, leaving 4 bases between them. CDR1 is SQVTM, CDR2 ANQGSEA, per germline. This CDR3 spans 12 amino acids. In DNA, the CDR3 is TGCAGCGTTGGAGGTGGGGCCAACGTCCTGACTTTC. It codes for CSVGGGANVLTF.

The chain couples TRBV27 to TRBJ2-1; 9 nucleotides align to TRBD1. CDR1 is MNHEY, CDR2 SMNVEV, per germline (reference sequence). The CDR3 is made up of 16 amino acids. With V trimmed by 4 bases and J by 8 bases, 12 bases remained unmatched. CDR3 residues: CASSYKGTGTSHEQFF. CDR3 DNA: TGTGCCAGCAGTTATAAAGGGACAGGGACTTCCCATGAGCAGTTCTTC.

This clone has a handful of counts. This chain links TRBV6-5 with TRBJ1-4, with D possibly matching TRBD1 (6 bases). The V end lost 6 bases, the J end lost 4 bases, and 12 bases lay between the germline ends. The CDR3 runs to 14 residues. Germline lookup yields CDR1 MNHEY and CDR2 SVGAGI. The CDR3 here is CASSHRVRNEKLFF. As DNA, the CDR3 is TGTGCCAGCAGCCACAGGGTTCGTAATGAAAAACTGTTTTTT.

This CDR3 is CAISERGDNRRYGYTF. The CDR3 region has the DNA TGTGCCATCAGTGAAAGAGGAGATAATCGGCGCTATGGCTACACCTTC. The V and J genes are TRBV10-3 and TRBJ1-2; no clear D gene. CDR3 length: 16 residues. Germline V CDR1 and CDR2: ENHRY, SYGVKD. V lost 3 bases, J lost 4 bases, and 18 bases lay in between.

The V gene is TRBV6-2 or TRBV6-3, the J gene TRBJ2-7; 8 bases align to TRBD1. Germline CDR1 reads MNHEY; CDR2 reads SVGEGT. This CDR3 comprises 14 residues. Unmatched junction bases numbered 4, after V lost 4 bases and J lost 2 bases. As DNA, the CDR3 is TGTGCCAGCAGTTCCGGGACAGGTACCTACGAGCAGTACTTC. This codes for CASSSGTGTYEQYF.

The CDR3 sequence: CASSGTGGSSPLHF. For the CDR3, the DNA is TGTGCCAGCAGCGGGACAGGGGGCAGCTCACCCCTCCACTTT. This sequence joins TRBV9 and TRBJ1-6, with TRBD1 matching 11 bases. Germline assignment: CDR1 SGDLS and CDR2 YYNGEE. The CDR3 is 14 amino acids. V gave up 3 bases and J gave up 10 bases; unmatched junction bases: 3. Filled out from reference TRBV9 and TRBJ1-6, the complete variable domain reads DSGVTQTPKHLITATGQRVTLRCSPRSGDLSVYWYQQSLDQGLQFLIQYYNGEERAKGNILERFSAQQFPDLHSELNLSSLELGDSALYFCASSGTGGSSPLHFGNGTRLTVT.

The rearrangement joins TRBV14 to TRBJ2-2, with a possible D match to TRBD1 (6 bases). The V gene's germline CDR1 is SGHDN and CDR2 FVKESK. The ends were cut back, 0 bases at V and 2 bases at J, with 13 bases in the middle. The length of the CDR3 is 17 residues. This chain's CDR3 is CASSQDVEDSNTGELFF. The CDR3 DNA reads TGTGCCAGCAGCCAAGATGTTGAGGACAGTAACACCGGGGAGCTGTTTTTT.

In its sample, this clone was seen a few times. The chain recombines TRBV9 with TRBJ2-7; 10 nucleotides line up with TRBD1. The V and J ends lost 7 bases and 4 bases, in that order; junction bases with no gene match: 8. CDR3 size: 14 residues. Germline loops: CDR1 SGDLS, CDR2 YYNGEE. CDR3 residues: CASGPGQGSYEQYF. CDR3 in DNA: TGTGCCAGCGGACCGGGACAGGGGAGTTACGAGCAGTACTTC.

This clone was seen only once. This chain links TRBV29-1 with TRBJ1-1; 7 nucleotides match TRBD1. Germline V CDR1 and CDR2: SQVTM, ANQGSEA. V shed 7 bases and J 4 bases; nucleotides not matched to a gene: 9. CDR3 length: 13 residues. CDR3 in DNA: TGCAGCGGAACCAGGGGGTTTACCACTGAAGCTTTCTTT. This translates into CSGTRGFTTEAFF.

This clone was recorded at least ten times. The chain has TRBV9 and TRBJ1-3; a possible D gene is TRBD1 (5 bases). V was pared by 4 bases and J by 5 bases, with 22 bases between. Germline V gene sequence: CDR1 SGDLS, CDR2 YYNGEE. This CDR3 is 17 amino acids long. The CDR3 spells CASSLSAGTTQRNTIYF. DNA of the CDR3: TGTGCCAGCAGCCTTAGCGCGGGGACTACCCAAAGAAACACCATATATTTT.

CDR3 in DNA: TGTGCCAGCACCCCCCCCGGTTTCTACGAGCAGTACTTC. Translating it yields CASTPPGFYEQYF. The V gene is TRBV6-5, the J gene TRBJ2-7, with D uncertain. The CDR3 consists of 13 residues. The germline CDR1 and CDR2 sequences are MNHEY and SVGAGI. V was shortened by 7 bases and J by 3 bases, with 13 bases between the two germline ends.

The chain couples TRBV15 to TRBJ2-2; D possibly corresponds to TRBD1 (5 bases). Trimming pared 0 bases from V and 5 bases from J, leaving 13 bases between. Germline V gives CDR1 LNHNV, CDR2 YYDKDF (reference sequence). There are 16 residues in the CDR3. Here the CDR3 reads CATSRERMQGTGELFF. In DNA, the CDR3 is TGTGCCACCAGCAGAGAAAGAATGCAGGGTACCGGGGAGCTGTTTTTT.

The chain couples TRBV6-5 to TRBJ2-7; D is undetermined. The CDR3 is 14 amino acids. Germline assignment: CDR1 MNHEY and CDR2 SVGAGI. The V gene lost 2 bases and the J gene lost 7 bases, with 15 bases spanning the gap. In DNA form, the CDR3 reads TGTGCCAGCAGTTACGACCGAATCCAGAGGGAGCAGTACTTC. This gives the protein CASSYDRIQREQYF.

J is TRBJ1-2 and V is TRBV6-1; TRBD1 aligns across 8 bases. Per germline, CDR1 MNHNS and CDR2 SASEGT. CDR3 length: 15 residues. Losses at the gene ends were 2 bases for V and 4 bases for J; bases not matched to a gene: 6. CDR3 protein: CASSEIPGTGYGYTF. CDR3 nucleotides: TGTGCCAGCAGTGAAATCCCCGGGACAGGCTATGGCTACACCTTC.

V gene TRBV7-9 combines with J gene TRBJ1-2, with a tentative D call TRBD1 (6 bases). There are 14 residues in the CDR3. The germline gives CDR1 SEHNR, CDR2 FQNEAQ (reference sequence). The germline V and J ends were trimmed by 1 base and 10 bases, with 16 bases remaining between them. In DNA, the CDR3 is TGTGCCAGCAGCTTAGGAACAGGGAACCCTACCTACACCTTC. This gives the protein CASSLGTGNPTYTF.

This CDR3 is CAYQRNSYEQYF. DNA for the CDR3: TGTGCCTACCAGCGTAACTCCTACGAGCAGTACTTC. The chain couples TRBV21-1 to TRBJ2-7; the table assigns TRBD2, which was not confirmed against the DNA. TRBV21-1 is marked as a pseudogene. This CDR3 comprises 12 residues.

V gene TRBV14 combines with J gene TRBJ1-1, with TRBD1 matching over 10 bases. CDR3 length: 15 amino acids. J gave up 5 bases and V 1 base, and 4 bases lay outside the gene matches. Germline lookup yields CDR1 SGHDN and CDR2 FVKESK. The DNA of the CDR3 is TGTGCCAGCAGCCAAGGACCGGGACAGGGGACTGAAGCTTTCTTT. This translates into CASSQGPGQGTEAFF. Filled out from reference TRBV14 and TRBJ1-1, the complete variable domain reads EAGVTQFPSHSVIEKGQTVTLRCDPISGHDNLYWYRRVMGKEIKFLLHFVKESKQDESGMPNNRFLAERTGGTYSTLKVQPAELEDSGVYFCASSQGPGQGTEAFFGQGTRLTVV.

The gene calls are TRBV3-1 (or the pseudogene TRBV3-2) and TRBJ1-2; 8 nucleotides align to TRBD1. The germline V gene has CDR1 LGHDT and CDR2 YNNKEL (reference sequence). V shed 4 bases and J 2 bases; nucleotides not matched to a gene: 3. CDR3 length equals 14 residues. The CDR3 DNA is TGTGCCAGCAGCCCAACAGGGGGGAACTATGGCTACACCTTC. Residues: CASSPTGGNYGYTF.

The chain recombines TRBV18 with TRBJ1-6, with 7 bases lining up with TRBD1. This CDR3 is built from 15 residues. V lost 3 bases to trimming and J lost 6 bases; unmatched junction nucleotides: 5. From germline, CDR1 is KGHSH and CDR2 LQKENI. Here the CDR3 reads CASSPGTVFNSPLHF. The CDR3 DNA is TGTGCCAGCTCACCGGGGACAGTTTTTAATTCACCCCTCCACTTT.

With regard to this clone: At one end the junction does not follow the germline gene, possibly because of a read error. This chain uses TRBV24-1 with TRBJ1-4; no firm D call. The CDR3 consists of 13 residues. The germline CDR1 and CDR2 sequences are KGHDR and SFDVKD. The CDR3 loop reads CATSDPTTEKLFF. The DNA of the CDR3 is TGTGCCACCAGTGATCCCACTACTGAAAAACTGTTTTTT.